Below, 5 T cell receptor beta chains from the same sample are listed, as sequenced in a study of human T cells and chemical hapten exposure. TCRdb used MiXCR to reprocess the RACE reads, holding one entry per CDR3 protein. Of 120,000 to 150,000 distinct CDR3 sequences detected, approximately 12% appear once; the ten largest clones hold 1.4%. Time point given: patch test 2, 6 weeks after DPC sensitization. This sample's treatment: therapeutic diphenylcyclopropenone sensitization with weekly scalp DPC. This specimen was whole blood, taken in connection with sensitization to the hapten diphenylcyclopropenone (DPC). These receptors were obtained from a woman between 50 and 59 years old with alopecia areata. Some clones in this sample may be carry-over from other donors' samples.

This clonotype was found a few times. The chain links TRBV6-5 to TRBJ2-3; D gene uncertain. V was shortened by 5 bases and J by 6 bases, with 15 bases between the two germline ends. The germline V gene has CDR1 MNHEY and CDR2 SVGAGI. The CDR3 spans 14 residues. The CDR3: CASSPLTLGDTQYF. The CDR3 DNA reads TGTGCCAGCAGTCCACTCACTCTAGGGGATACGCAGTATTTT.

In its sample, this clonotype was seen many times. The V and J genes are TRBV7-2 and TRBJ1-1, with D perhaps matching TRBD1 (6 bases). V lost 0 bases to trimming and J lost 9 bases, with 14 bases between them. Germline V lookup: CDR1 SGHTA, CDR2 FQGNSA. The CDR3 is 14 residues long. The CDR3 sequence is CASSLARGTGKAFF. CDR3 nucleotide sequence: TGTGCCAGCAGCTTAGCGCGGGGTACAGGGAAAGCTTTCTTT.

In its sample, this clonotype was seen a few times. CDR3 in amino acids: CATSDGWGEAFF. The CDR3 region has the DNA TGTGCCACCAGTGATGGTTGGGGTGAAGCTTTCTTT. This chain links TRBV24-1 with TRBJ1-1; the D is unclear. V was clipped by 3 bases and J by 7 bases, with 8 bases between them. The CDR3 is 12 amino acids. CDR1 KGHDR and CDR2 SFDVKD come from the germline V gene.

This clonotype came up a few times. This chain links TRBV7-9 with TRBJ1-2; 9 bases align to TRBD1. The CDR3 covers 14 residues. Trimming cost V 4 bases and J 7 bases; bases outside gene matches: 7. Germline assignment: CDR1 SEHNR and CDR2 FQNEAQ (reference sequence). The CDR3 DNA follows: TGTGCCAGCAGCTCCGGACAGGGGACGGCTGGCTACACCTTC. Its translation: CASSSGQGTAGYTF. Full variable domain (rest looked up from reference TRBV7-9 and TRBJ1-2): DTGVSQNPRHKITKRGQNVTFRCDPISEHNRLYWYRQTLGQGPEFLTYFQNEAQLEKSRLLSDRFSAERPKGSFSTLEIQRTEQGDSAMYLCASSSGQGTAGYTFGSGTRLTVV.

This clonotype has just a few counts. The rearrangement uses TRBV25-1 and TRBJ2-1; tentative D call: TRBD1 (6 bases). The CDR3 length is 12 residues. Per the germline V gene, CDR1 is MGHDK and CDR2 is SYGVNS. Trimming left V 7 bases short and J 12 bases short, with 16 bases between. The CDR3 nucleotides are TGTGCCAGCACCAAGTCAGGGGCACGGCAGTTCTTC. Its protein product is CASTKSGARQFF.